This passage covers 9 T cell receptor beta chains from one sample sequenced in a study of T cells in Graves' hyperthyroidism and ophthalmopathy. The investigators amplified TCR beta CDR3 regions from RNA transcripts. Using the HTBI primer set, a first-round RT-PCR was run on the TCR CDR3. Via MiXCR, TCRdb re-called the multiplex PCR reads, giving one row per CDR3 protein. The repertoire holds under 250,000 distinct CDR3 sequences, about a sixth seen once, with roughly 49% in the top ten. What was sequenced was blood. Receptors were obtained from a woman aged 45 to 65 with Graves' hyperthyroidism.

This clonotype was recorded many times. The chain couples TRBV11-2 to TRBJ1-2; D ambiguous. The CDR3 covers 14 residues. Germline CDR1 reads SGHAT; CDR2 reads FQNNGV. V was cut by 7 bases and J by 8 bases, with 20 bases left in between. Written as DNA, the CDR3 is TGTGCCAGCACCTCCACCCGGCAAGGGATCGGCTACACCTTC. This codes for CASTSTRQGIGYTF.

This clonotype came up many times. The V call is TRBV20-1, the J call TRBJ2-1; TRBD1 or TRBD2 may be the D gene (5 bases each). Germline-derived CDR1 and CDR2 are DFQATT and SNEGSKA (reference sequence). This CDR3 has 11 residues. With 5 bases removed from V and 10 bases from J, the gap between germline ends came to 12 bases. As DNA, the CDR3 is TGCAGTGCTGACCTGGGGGTCGAGCAGTTCTTC. Translating gives CSADLGVEQFF.

This clonotype was picked up many times. The chain employs TRBV5-6 and TRBJ1-5; tentatively, D is TRBD1 (6 bases). The germline V gene encodes CDR1 SGHDT and CDR2 YYEEEE. The CDR3 totals 15 residues. The ends were cut back, 1 base at V and 6 bases at J, with 14 bases in the middle. The CDR3 loop reads CASSLSAGASQPQHF. As DNA, the CDR3 is TGTGCCAGCAGCTTGAGTGCAGGGGCCAGTCAGCCCCAGCATTTT.

V usage is TRBV7-9 and J usage is TRBJ2-2; D gene uncertain. The germline V gene has CDR1 SEHNR and CDR2 FQNEAQ (reference sequence). The ends were cut back, 5 bases at V and 3 bases at J, with 13 bases in the middle. CDR3 length equals 15 residues. This CDR3 is CASSHPLWDTGELFF. CDR3 bases: TGTGCCAGCAGCCATCCTCTTTGGGACACCGGGGAGCTGTTTTTT.

The rearrangement joins TRBV7-3 to TRBJ2-1; TRBD2 agrees at 8 bases. J gave up 4 bases and V 2 bases, and 7 bases lay outside the gene matches. The CDR3 covers 16 residues. Looked up from germline, CDR1 is SGHTA and CDR2 is FQGTGA. The DNA for the CDR3 is TGTGCCAGCAGCTTAGCTCTAGCGGGCTATTACAATGAGCAGTTCTTC. Translation: CASSLALAGYYNEQFF.

This clonotype was observed many times. The V and J genes are TRBV27 and TRBJ2-5; the match to TRBD2 covers 12 bases. J was trimmed by 5 bases and V by 3 bases; bases with no gene match: 16. This CDR3 region has 19 residues. Germline assignment: CDR1 MNHEY and CDR2 SMNVEV (reference sequence). The CDR3: CASSFQPLLAGGLQETQYF. CDR3 sequence (DNA): TGTGCCAGCAGTTTTCAACCCTTACTAGCGGGAGGCCTGCAGGAGACCCAGTACTTC.

The chain links TRBV2 to TRBJ2-1; 11 bases fit TRBD2. Losses at the gene ends were 6 bases for V and 2 bases for J; bases not matched to a gene: 9. The CDR3 runs to 17 residues. Germline V lookup: CDR1 SNHLY, CDR2 FYNNEI. The CDR3 reads CASRPSSGRSPYNEQFF. The CDR3 DNA follows: TGTGCCAGCAGACCCTCTAGCGGGAGGAGTCCCTACAATGAGCAGTTCTTC.

This sequence joins TRBV19 and TRBJ1-2; 10 nucleotides match TRBD1. Germline CDR1 and CDR2: LNHDA and SQIVND (reference sequence). V dropped 5 bases and J dropped 4; count of bases not matched to a gene: 4. This CDR3 contains 14 residues. The CDR3 DNA is TGTGCCAGTAGTGACAGGGGGCTCGGCTATGGCTACACCTTC. This codes for CASSDRGLGYGYTF.

This clonotype was recorded many times. This chain joins TRBV3-1 and TRBJ2-5, with 12 bases matching TRBD2. V lost 6 bases to trimming and J lost 5 bases; unmatched junction nucleotides: 13. CDR3 size: 17 residues. Looked up from germline, CDR1 is LGHDT and CDR2 is YNNKEL (reference sequence). CDR3 protein: CASSRLAGVASPETQYF. CDR3 nucleotide sequence: TGTGCCAGCAGTAGACTAGCGGGAGTTGCCTCTCCGGAGACCCAGTACTTC.